One sample yielded the 6 T cell receptor beta chains listed below, sequenced in a study of cytomegalovirus exposure and HLA in healthy donors. 60 Vbeta and 13 Jbeta primers were used in PCR. The assay was immunoSEQ multiplex PCR, and TCRdb's table has in-frame clones only and misses some. Among over 150,000 clones listed, 81% were seen once. Sample: PBMCs. The receptors were sampled from a woman in her fifties or sixties in good health and CMV-seronegative.

There are a few counts of this clone. The chain joins TRBV7-9 to TRBJ2-3; tentatively, D is TRBD2 (7 bases). V gave up 1 base and J gave up 3 bases, with 11 bases separating them. Looked up from germline, CDR1 is SEHNR and CDR2 is FQNEAQ (reference sequence). The CDR3 covers 15 residues. The DNA of the CDR3 is TGTGCCAGCAGCTTAGGGGGGGGGCCAACAGATACGCAGTATTTT. It translates to CASSLGGGPTDTQYF.

The chain joins TRBV4-2 to TRBJ1-6; D remains unclear. V gave up 0 bases and J gave up 6 bases, with 9 bases separating them. The CDR3 sequence is 15 residues long. Per the germline V gene, CDR1 is LGHNA and CDR2 is YNFKEQ. The CDR3 loop is CASSQDRHANSPLHF. The CDR3 DNA reads TGTGCCAGCAGCCAAGATCGACATGCTAATTCACCCCTCCACTTT.

For this clone: The CDR3 end shows no conserved phenylalanine or tryptophan, and so a read error is likely. The chain joins TRBV27 to TRBJ1-1; possibly TRBD1 for D (6 bases). Germline CDR1 MNHEY, CDR2 SMNVEV (reference sequence). CDR3 length: 16 residues. The germline V and J ends were trimmed by 5 bases and 4 bases, with 20 bases remaining between them. The CDR3 nucleotides are TGTGCCAGCAGTACCACGACAGGACAGAGGGGCACTGAAGCTTTCCTT. Translation: CASSTTTGQRGTEAFL.

The rearrangement uses TRBV28 and TRBJ2-5; a weak D match, TRBD2 (6 bases). Germline-derived CDR1 and CDR2 are MDHEN and SYDVKM. The CDR3 totals 14 residues. V was trimmed by 6 bases and J by 0 bases, leaving 11 bases between them. The CDR3 reads CASSQAGNQETQYF. Written as DNA, the CDR3 is TGTGCCAGCAGCCAAGCGGGCAACCAAGAGACCCAGTACTTC.

The V and J genes are TRBV5-4 and TRBJ1-1, with a tentative D call TRBD1 (6 bases). The CDR3 length is 15 residues. V shed 2 bases and J shed 1 base, with 12 bases lying between them. The germline CDR1 and CDR2 sequences are SGHNT and YYREEE (reference sequence). DNA for the CDR3: TGTGCCAGCAGCTTCGCAGAACAGGGGAACACTGAAGCTTTCTTT. It codes for CASSFAEQGNTEAFF.

The chain carries TRBV2 and TRBJ2-3, with TRBD1 as a possible D gene (6 bases). This CDR3 has 16 residues. V was clipped by 6 bases and J by 3 bases, with 19 bases between them. Germline assignment: CDR1 SNHLY and CDR2 FYNNEI. The CDR3 spells CASSPNPPGTTDTQYF. DNA for the CDR3: TGTGCCAGCAGCCCCAACCCCCCGGGGACAACAGATACGCAGTATTTT. The full variable domain, its missing parts supplied by reference TRBV2 and TRBJ2-3, is EPEVTQTPSHQVTQMGQEVILRCVPISNHLYFYWYRQILGQKVEFLVSFYNNEISEKSEIFDDQFSVERPDGSNFTLKIRSTKLEDSAMYFCASSPNPPGTTDTQYFGPGTRLTVL.